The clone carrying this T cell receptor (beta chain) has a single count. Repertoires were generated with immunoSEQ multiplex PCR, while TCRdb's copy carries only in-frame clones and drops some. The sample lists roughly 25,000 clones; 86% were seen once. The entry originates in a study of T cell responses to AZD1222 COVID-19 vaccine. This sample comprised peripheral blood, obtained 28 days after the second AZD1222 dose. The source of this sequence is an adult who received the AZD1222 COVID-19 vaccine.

The CDR3 is CASSPGGMENEKLFF. CDR3 DNA: TGTGCCAGCTCACCGGGAGGGATGGAAAATGAAAAACTGTTTTTT. V gene TRBV18 combines with J gene TRBJ1-4; no firm D call. Per the germline V gene, CDR1 is KGHSH and CDR2 is LQKENI. Trimming cost V 3 bases and J 5 bases, with 13 bases left between them. The CDR3 consists of 15 residues.